One and the same sample provided the 31 T cell receptor beta chains below, sequenced in a study of PD-L1 blockade in urothelial cancer. Clones were sequenced by immunoSEQ multiplex PCR, and TCRdb holds only the in-frame ones, with some missing. The sample consists of 70,000 to 95,000 clones, approximately 88% of them appearing once. As to time point: pretreatment peripheral blood. The sample consisted of PBMCs, taken around atezolizumab (anti-PD-L1) treatment. These receptors originate from a woman older than 75 with urothelial cancer.

The V and J genes are TRBV19 and TRBJ1-3; D unresolved. The V gene's germline CDR1 is LNHDA and CDR2 SQIVND (reference sequence). This CDR3 has 15 amino acids. V lost 8 bases and J lost 0, with 14 bases in between. The CDR3: CASSSSVSSGNTIYF. The CDR3 bases are TGTGCCAGTTCCTCTAGTGTGAGCTCTGGAAACACCATATATTTT.

The chain carries TRBV6-4 and TRBJ2-1; 9 positions agree with TRBD1. CDR3 length equals 16 residues. Per the germline V gene, CDR1 is MRHNA and CDR2 is SNTAGT. After removal of 6 bases from V and 4 bases from J, the junction contained 10 bases not matched to a gene. The CDR3: CASSKTGGTTYNEQFF. For the CDR3, the DNA is TGTGCCAGCAGCAAAACAGGGGGCACTACATACAATGAGCAGTTCTTC.

The chain couples TRBV5-4 to TRBJ2-1; 7 bases are a match to TRBD1. The CDR3 extends over 18 amino acids. V trimming: 4 bases; J trimming: 0 bases; junction bases outside the gene matches: 13. Germline CDR1 SGHNT, CDR2 YYREEE (reference sequence). Written as DNA, the CDR3 is TGTGCCAGCAGCCCCGAACAGGGGTACCGGAGCTCCTACAATGAGCAGTTCTTC. Its protein is CASSPEQGYRSSYNEQFF.

The chain carries TRBV2 and TRBJ2-1; 8 bases match TRBD2. Germline V gene data show CDR1 as SNHLY and CDR2 as FYNNEI. After removal of 5 bases from V and 8 bases from J, the junction contained 8 bases not matched to a gene. This CDR3 contains 14 residues. The CDR3 reads CASSPGGGFYEQFF. The CDR3 nucleotides are TGTGCCAGCAGTCCCGGCGGGGGGTTCTATGAGCAGTTCTTC.

This clone occurred a few times. The chain links TRBV20-1 to TRBJ1-2; 8 positions match TRBD1. With 8 bases clipped from V and 9 bases from J, the junction kept 8 bases outside the gene matches. There are 11 residues in the CDR3. Germline values: CDR1 DFQATT, CDR2 SNEGSKA (reference sequence). The CDR3 reads CSSVDRERYTF. The DNA of the CDR3 is TGCAGTTCCGTGGACAGGGAGCGCTACACCTTC.

The chain joins TRBV7-3 to TRBJ1-1; D perhaps matches TRBD1 (5 bases). V gave up 1 base and J gave up 4 bases, with 10 bases separating them. This CDR3 has 14 amino acids. CDR1 is SGHTA, CDR2 FQGTGA, per germline. The CDR3 sequence is CASSLMGQGTEAFF. In nucleotides, the CDR3 is TGTGCCAGCAGCTTAATGGGGCAGGGCACTGAAGCTTTCTTT.

This clone occurred once. V usage is TRBV27 and J usage is TRBJ2-1; D is possibly TRBD2 (6 bases). CDR3 length: 14 amino acids. V was trimmed by 6 bases and J by 7 bases, leaving 16 bases between them. Looked up from germline, CDR1 is MNHEY and CDR2 is SMNVEV (reference sequence). CDR3 DNA sequence: TGTGCCAGCAGACGCGGGAAGGGTCCAAATGAGCAGTTCTTC. Amino acid sequence: CASRRGKGPNEQFF.

This clone was detected a few times. The gene calls are TRBV14 and TRBJ1-2; 7 nucleotides align to TRBD1. V gave up 9 bases and J gave up 6 bases; unmatched junction bases: 4. The CDR3 consists of 11 residues. Germline CDR1 SGHDN, CDR2 FVKESK. CDR3 DNA: TGTGCCAGTGGACAGGCCAATGGCTACACCTTC. This codes for CASGQANGYTF.

V gene TRBV6-4 combines with J gene TRBJ1-2; TRBD1 agrees at 7 bases. There are 14 residues in the CDR3. Per the germline V gene, CDR1 is MRHNA and CDR2 is SNTAGT. Trimming took 2 bases from V and 2 from J; bases not matched to a gene: 2. CDR3 sequence (DNA): TGTGCCAGCAGTGACACACAGGGGAACTATGGCTACACCTTC. Encoded protein: CASSDTQGNYGYTF.

This clone came up once. V is TRBV5-1 and J is TRBJ2-7; 8 nucleotides agree with TRBD1. The CDR3 is made up of 15 amino acids. Germline V lookup: CDR1 SGHRS, CDR2 YFSETQ. With V trimmed by 0 bases and J by 3 bases, 5 bases remained unmatched. In DNA form, the CDR3 reads TGCGCCAGCAGCTTGGCCGGCACAGGGGGCTACGAGCAGTACTTC. This translates into CASSLAGTGGYEQYF.

V usage is TRBV18 and J usage is TRBJ2-7; TRBD1 is a possible D gene (5 bases). CDR1 and CDR2 from the germline V gene are KGHSH and LQKENI. The CDR3 sequence is 17 residues long. The V and J ends lost 1 base and 6 bases respectively, with 22 bases between them. The CDR3 DNA reads as TGTGCCAGCTCACCACGGGTAGGGGCCCAGAAAGGGGCCGAGCAGTACTTC. Residues: CASSPRVGAQKGAEQYF.

The chain couples TRBV7-8 to TRBJ1-5, with unresolved D. The CDR3 extends over 14 amino acids. In germline, CDR1 is SGHVS, CDR2 FQNEAQ. V was cut by 5 bases and J by 6 bases, with 14 bases left in between. The CDR3 bases are TGTGCCAGCAGCGACCAACAGAACCCTCAGCCCCAGCATTTT. This gives the protein CASSDQQNPQPQHF.

This chain uses TRBV5-1 with TRBJ1-5; D gene uncertain. The V end was cut by 0 bases, the J end by 2 bases, with 6 bases between. Per the germline V gene, CDR1 is SGHRS and CDR2 is YFSETQ. The CDR3 covers 14 residues. The CDR3 DNA follows: TGCGCCAGCAGCTTGGACGGGGGCAATCAGCCCCAGCATTTT. It yields the protein CASSLDGGNQPQHF.

The genes are TRBV27 and TRBJ1-1, with TRBD1 matching 7 bases. Germline CDR1 is MNHEY and CDR2 is SMNVEV (reference sequence). The V segment lost 4 bases and the J segment 3 bases; nucleotides outside the gene matches: 5. The CDR3 contains 14 residues. The CDR3 reads CASSYQGEYTEAFF. CDR3 bases: TGTGCCAGCAGTTATCAGGGGGAGTACACTGAAGCTTTCTTT.

This sequence joins TRBV6-1 and TRBJ2-7; 12 bases line up with TRBD2. Unmatched junction bases numbered 12, after V lost 4 bases and J lost 5 bases. The CDR3 spans 17 residues. CDR1 MNHNS and CDR2 SASEGT come from the germline V gene. In nucleotides, the CDR3 is TGTGCCAGCAGTGCCGCGTTACTAGCGGGAGGTCTCAACGAGCAGTACTTC. Translation gives CASSAALLAGGLNEQYF.

The gene calls are TRBV19 and TRBJ2-2; 8 positions match TRBD2. Germline V CDR1 and CDR2: LNHDA, SQIVND (reference sequence). CDR3 size: 19 residues. V lost 6 bases, J lost 4 bases, and 19 bases stayed unmatched. CDR3 in amino acids: CASRVDYRAGDLSTGELFF. The CDR3 DNA reads TGTGCCAGTAGAGTGGATTATCGAGCGGGAGATTTGAGCACCGGGGAGCTGTTTTTT.

V and J are TRBV30 and TRBJ2-3; 8 bases fit TRBD1. Germline V gene sequence: CDR1 GTSNPN, CDR2 SVGIG (reference sequence). This CDR3 comprises 14 residues. V lost 4 bases and J lost 2; bases outside the gene matches: 5. This chain's CDR3 is CAWKRQGTTDTQYF. CDR3 nucleotide sequence: TGTGCCTGGAAGCGACAGGGGACCACAGATACGCAGTATTTT.

This chain links TRBV19 with TRBJ2-1, with 11 bases lining up with TRBD2. The J segment lost 6 bases and the V segment lost 4 bases, leaving 8 bases of the junction unmatched. Germline values: CDR1 LNHDA, CDR2 SQIVND (reference sequence). The CDR3 covers 16 residues. CDR3 bases: TGTGCCAGTAGTACCCTATTAGCGGGAGGGGGCAATGAGCAGTTCTTC. Its translation is CASSTLLAGGGNEQFF.

The J gene is TRBJ2-1, the V gene TRBV7-3; D call uncertain. The germline CDR1 and CDR2 sequences are SGHTA and FQGTGA. Trimming removed 3 bases from V and 2 bases from J, with 5 bases in between. This CDR3 spans 13 amino acids. The CDR3 here is CASSFSAYNEQFF. CDR3 sequence (DNA): TGTGCCAGCAGCTTCTCGGCCTACAATGAGCAGTTCTTC.

The chain has TRBV7-9 and TRBJ2-4, with D possibly being TRBD2 (6 bases). Germline CDR1 reads SEHNR; CDR2 reads FQNEAQ (reference sequence). The CDR3 is 14 residues long. With 1 base removed from V and 8 bases from J, the gap between germline ends came to 12 bases. The CDR3 loop reads CASSLEAGLYIQYF. DNA for the CDR3: TGTGCCAGCAGCTTAGAGGCGGGACTTTACATTCAGTACTTC.

This clone has a single count. V and J are TRBV19 and TRBJ2-1; 8 bases align to TRBD2. With V trimmed by 11 bases and J by 2 bases, 8 bases remained unmatched. CDR1 and CDR2 from the germline V gene are LNHDA and SQIVND (reference sequence). CDR3 length equals 14 residues. The DNA for the CDR3 is TGTGCCTCTGGCGGGGGGAGGGCCTACAATGAGCAGTTCTTC. It codes for CASGGGRAYNEQFF.

In its sample, this clone was seen once. In DNA form, the CDR3 reads TGTGCCAGCAGCCAGGGACAGGGCTTGGGGAATGAAAAACTGTTTTTT. Protein: CASSQGQGLGNEKLFF. This rearrangement joins TRBV28 to TRBJ1-4, with 9 bases lining up with TRBD1. Per germline, CDR1 MDHEN and CDR2 SYDVKM. J was trimmed by 5 bases and V by 6 bases; bases with no gene match: 10. The CDR3 is 16 residues long.

The V and J genes are TRBV4-2 and TRBJ1-3; weak D call: TRBD1 (6 bases). Germline loops: CDR1 LGHNA, CDR2 YNFKEQ. Between the trimmed V and J ends, which lost 0 bases and 4 bases, there was a span of 10 bases. This CDR3 has 15 amino acids. The CDR3 loop is CASSQERGSGNTIYF. The CDR3 region has the DNA TGTGCCAGCAGCCAAGAGAGGGGGTCCGGAAACACCATATATTTT.

V is TRBV5-1 and J is TRBJ1-4; possibly TRBD1 for D (6 bases). The V gene's germline CDR1 is SGHRS and CDR2 YFSETQ. CDR3 length: 15 amino acids. The germline V and J ends were trimmed by 0 bases and 2 bases, with 8 bases remaining between them. Here the CDR3 reads CASSLARGTNEKLFF. The CDR3, as DNA: TGCGCCAGCAGCTTGGCCAGGGGTACTAATGAAAAACTGTTTTTT.

This chain joins TRBV7-8 and TRBJ2-6; TRBD1 agrees at 8 bases. The germline V gene encodes CDR1 SGHVS and CDR2 FQNEAQ. V lost 1 base to trimming and J lost 0 bases; unmatched junction nucleotides: 8. The CDR3 runs to 19 residues. The CDR3 sequence is CASSLGRTGPTSGANVLTF. CDR3 coding DNA: TGTGCCAGCAGCTTAGGTAGGACAGGGCCAACCTCTGGGGCCAACGTCCTGACTTTC.

The chain is built from TRBV7-2 and TRBJ2-7; perhaps TRBD1 as D (6 bases). Trimming left V 0 bases short and J 6 bases short, with 9 bases between. The CDR3 is 13 amino acids. Germline V CDR1 and CDR2: SGHTA, FQGNSA. CDR3 DNA sequence: TGTGCCAGCAGCTTAGCCAGGGGCCGCGAGCAGTACTTC. It codes for CASSLARGREQYF. The whole variable domain, remainder taken from reference TRBV7-2 and TRBJ2-7, is GAGVSQSPSNKVTEKGKDVELRCDPISGHTALYWYRQSLGQGLEFLIYFQGNSAPDKSGLPSDRFSAERTGGSVSTLTIQRTQQEDSAVYLCASSLARGREQYFGPGTRLTVT.

This clone came up once. The chain carries TRBV5-4 and TRBJ2-7; D gene ambiguous. Germline V lookup: CDR1 SGHNT, CDR2 YYREEE (reference sequence). With 3 bases removed from V and 7 bases from J, the gap between germline ends came to 14 bases. The CDR3 has 13 amino acids. CDR3 DNA sequence: TGTGCCAGCAGCTCAGCGACTTCCGGGGAGCAGTACTTC. It encodes CASSSATSGEQYF.

V usage is TRBV27 and J usage is TRBJ1-1, with 7 bases lining up with TRBD1. The CDR3 loop spans 12 amino acids. Trimming took 8 bases from V and 8 from J; bases not matched to a gene: 8. Germline CDR1 reads MNHEY; CDR2 reads SMNVEV (reference sequence). The CDR3 loop reads CASGLTGAEAFF. The CDR3 bases are TGTGCCAGCGGATTAACAGGGGCCGAAGCTTTCTTT.

This chain connects TRBV5-4 to TRBJ2-1; no reliable D call. Germline V CDR1 and CDR2: SGHNT, YYREEE (reference sequence). This CDR3 is 16 amino acids long. V was cut by 3 bases and J by 0 bases, with 13 bases left in between. CDR3 loop: CASSSSALSSYNEQFF. The CDR3 DNA is TGTGCCAGCAGCTCCAGCGCCCTGAGCTCCTACAATGAGCAGTTCTTC. Variable domain in full (rest from reference TRBV5-4 and TRBJ2-1): ETGVTQSPTHLIKTRGQQVTLRCSSQSGHNTVSWYQQALGQGPQFIFQYYREEENGRGNFPPRFSGLQFPNYSSELNVNALELDDSALYLCASSSSALSSYNEQFFGPGTRLTVL.

The rearrangement links TRBV7-8 to TRBJ1-4; D is ambiguous. CDR3 length equals 14 residues. CDR1 SGHVS and CDR2 FQNEAQ come from the germline V gene. V was pared by 1 base and J by 11 bases, with 14 bases between. The CDR3 is CASSLGGGRGKLFF. CDR3 nucleotide sequence: TGTGCCAGCAGCTTAGGGGGAGGGAGAGGGAAACTGTTTTTT.

The chain is built from TRBV11-2 and TRBJ2-1; TRBD2 agrees at 11 bases. This CDR3 is built from 15 residues. Trimming took 4 bases from V and 5 from J; bases not matched to a gene: 4. Germline V gives CDR1 SGHAT, CDR2 FQNNGV. CDR3 in DNA: TGTGCCAGCAGCTCAGGACTAGCGGGCCACAATGAGCAGTTCTTC. Its protein product is CASSSGLAGHNEQFF.